Each of the 28 T cell receptor beta chains below was sequenced from the same sample in a study of shared clonotypes between healthy human individuals. Sequenced by immunoSEQ multiplex PCR; TCRdb stores in-frame clones only, minus some. The sample lists around 1 million clones, 76% occurring once. The specimen was memory CD4+ T cells sorted from blood. Subset denoted: CD45RA-negative fraction. The receptor set was obtained from a man between 18 and 35 years old in good health.

The V call is TRBV7-2, the J call TRBJ2-5; TRBD1 might be the D (6 bases). The CDR3 contains 15 residues. V lost 2 bases and J 1 base, leaving 11 bases between the germline ends. From germline, CDR1 is SGHTA and CDR2 FQGNSA. Here the CDR3 DNA reads TGTGCCAGCAGCTTACGGGTGACAGGCCAAGAGACCCAGTACTTC. Its protein product is CASSLRVTGQETQYF.

This clone has only one observation. The genes are TRBV7-2 and TRBJ2-5, with 8 bases aligning to TRBD2. CDR1 and CDR2 (germline): SGHTA, FQGNSA. V dropped 5 bases and J dropped 5; count of bases not matched to a gene: 10. The CDR3 totals 15 residues. In DNA form, the CDR3 reads TGTGCCAGCAGCCCTGGGGGCGGGGGGTATGAGACCCAGTACTTC. Its translation is CASSPGGGGYETQYF. Combining the CDR3 with reference TRBV7-2 and TRBJ2-5 gives the whole variable domain GAGVSQSPSNKVTEKGKDVELRCDPISGHTALYWYRQSLGQGLEFLIYFQGNSAPDKSGLPSDRFSAERTGGSVSTLTIQRTQQEDSAVYLCASSPGGGGYETQYFGPGTRLLVL.

About this clone itself: An end of the junction does not agree with germline; a read error may underlie this. The genes are TRBV7-7 and TRBJ2-5; D possibly matches TRBD1 or TRBD2 (5 bases each). The CDR3 length is 13 residues. Germline lookup yields CDR1 SSHAT and CDR2 FNYEAQ (reference sequence). The CDR3 DNA reads TGTGCTAGCAGCTTGTCTGGGACGGAGACCCAGTACTTC. Protein sequence: CASSLSGTETQYF.

This chain connects TRBV6-6 to TRBJ2-7; D uncertain. V lost 5 bases to trimming and J lost 1 base, with 12 bases between them. This CDR3 contains 14 residues. Germline CDR1 MNHNY, CDR2 SVGAGI (reference sequence). CDR3 amino acids: CASSPGGVSYEQYF. In nucleotides, the CDR3 is TGTGCCAGCAGTCCCGGTGGAGTTTCCTACGAGCAGTACTTC.

The gene calls are TRBV6-1 and TRBJ2-7, with D maybe TRBD1 (5 bases). Germline V gene lookup returns CDR1 MNHNS and CDR2 SASEGT. This CDR3 has 12 amino acids. Trimming cost V 3 bases and J 5 bases, with 8 bases left between them. CDR3 sequence reads: CASSETDDEQYF. Written as DNA, the CDR3 is TGTGCCAGCAGTGAGACAGACGACGAGCAGTACTTC.

Concerning this clone: Distinct nucleotide sequences in the sample also encode this CDR3. The J gene is TRBJ2-3, the V gene TRBV19; D possibly matches TRBD1 or TRBD2 (6 bases each). Germline V gene lookup returns CDR1 LNHDA and CDR2 SQIVND (reference sequence). The ends were cut back, 1 base at V and 2 bases at J, with 10 bases in the middle. The CDR3 runs 15 residues. CDR3 protein: CASSIGGGSTDTQYF. Written as DNA, the CDR3 is TGTGCCAGTAGTATAGGAGGGGGGTCCACAGATACGCAGTATTTT.

The chain is built from TRBV19 and TRBJ2-7; 7 positions agree with TRBD2. The CDR3 spans 14 residues. V was pared by 5 bases and J by 3 bases, with 7 bases of the junction left unmatched. Germline loops: CDR1 LNHDA, CDR2 SQIVND (reference sequence). CDR3 sequence: CASSFAGELYEQYF. Written as DNA, the CDR3 is TGTGCCAGTAGTTTTGCGGGAGAGCTCTACGAGCAGTACTTC.

V is TRBV7-9 and J is TRBJ2-3, with 7 bases fitting TRBD2. This CDR3 comprises 18 residues. V gave up 0 bases and J gave up 6 bases; unmatched junction bases: 15. Per germline, CDR1 SEHNR and CDR2 FQNEAQ (reference sequence). As DNA, the CDR3 is TGTGCCAGCAGCTTAGCAAATTTCCGGACTAGGATATCCGATACGCAGTATTTT. This gives the protein CASSLANFRTRISDTQYF.

This clone has at least ten counts. The J gene is TRBJ2-3, the V gene TRBV4-3, with 11 bases identical to TRBD2. The germline V gene has CDR1 LGHNA and CDR2 YSLEER. V lost 3 bases to trimming and J lost 0 bases; unmatched junction nucleotides: 11. The CDR3 has 19 residues. CDR3 DNA: TGCGCCAGCAGCCAGTCGGCGCTAGCGGGGGGCTCTAGCACAGATACGCAGTATTTT. It yields the protein CASSQSALAGGSSTDTQYF.

The rearrangement joins TRBV6-6 to TRBJ1-5; unclear D gene. The germline gives CDR1 MNHNY, CDR2 SVGAGI (reference sequence). Trimming stripped 2 bases from V and 3 bases from J, with 8 bases between. The CDR3 runs 14 residues. CDR3 region: CASSYSQHNQPQHF. The CDR3 region has the DNA TGTGCCAGCAGTTACAGCCAGCACAATCAGCCCCAGCATTTT.

The rearrangement links TRBV4-1 to TRBJ1-5, with a weak D call TRBD1 (6 bases). The CDR3 has 15 amino acids. Germline V lookup: CDR1 MGHRA, CDR2 YSYEKL. Trimming left V 0 bases short and J 7 bases short, with 13 bases between. CDR3 DNA: TGCGCCAGCAGCCAAGACGACAGGCTCGGCCAGCCCCAGCATTTT. Translation: CASSQDDRLGQPQHF.

This clone was counted once. The chain employs TRBV28 and TRBJ1-2; the match to TRBD1 covers 7 bases. Germline CDR1 and CDR2: MDHEN and SYDVKM. V lost 8 bases, J lost 7 bases, and 7 bases stayed unmatched. This CDR3 contains 12 residues. CDR3 nucleotide sequence: TGTGCCAGCCAGACAGGGAGTCGTGGCTACACCTTC. Translation: CASQTGSRGYTF.

This clone was found many times. This specimen includes other DNA sequences encoding the same CDR3. The V and J genes are TRBV5-1 and TRBJ2-2; D is undetermined. The CDR3 is 14 amino acids. V was clipped by 4 bases and J by 1 base, with 8 bases between them. Germline V gene sequence: CDR1 SGHRS, CDR2 YFSETQ. As DNA, the CDR3 is TGCGCCAGCAGCCTGACGGGGAACACCGGGGAGCTGTTTTTT. Amino acid sequence: CASSLTGNTGELFF. Filled out from reference TRBV5-1 and TRBJ2-2, the complete variable domain reads KAGVTQTPRYLIKTRGQQVTLSCSPISGHRSVSWYQQTPGQGLQFLFEYFSETQRNKGNFPGRFSGRQFSNSRSEMNVSTLELGDSALYLCASSLTGNTGELFFGEGSRLTVL.

This clone was observed many times. The chain recombines TRBV4-3 with TRBJ2-2, with 9 bases lining up with TRBD2. The CDR3 has 17 amino acids. The ends lost 0 bases at V and 5 bases at J; junction bases unmatched: 7. CDR1 is LGHNA and CDR2 is YSLEER in the germline V gene. The CDR3 spells CASSQESLAGRTGELFF. The CDR3, as DNA: TGCGCCAGCAGCCAAGAGAGTCTAGCGGGAAGGACCGGGGAGCTGTTTTTT.

This clone appeared once. The chain links TRBV2 to TRBJ1-4; no reliable D call. CDR1 is SNHLY and CDR2 is FYNNEI in the germline V gene. The V end lost 5 bases, the J end lost 8 bases, and 9 bases lay between the germline ends. The CDR3 sequence is 12 residues long. The CDR3 DNA reads as TGTGCCAGCAGTCACACATTCGAAAAACTGTTTTTT. Protein product: CASSHTFEKLFF.

CDR3 amino acids: CASSYQTGAGSPLHF. The CDR3 bases are TGTGCCAGCAGTTACCAGACAGGGGCTGGCTCACCCCTCCACTTT. The rearrangement uses TRBV6-6 and TRBJ1-6, with TRBD1 matching over 8 bases. After removal of 2 bases from V and 10 bases from J, the junction contained 7 bases not matched to a gene. This CDR3 region has 15 residues. CDR1 is MNHNY, CDR2 SVGAGI, per germline (reference sequence).

The chain uses TRBV28 and TRBJ2-1, with D possibly TRBD2 on 6 matching bases. Germline CDR1 and CDR2: MDHEN and SYDVKM. V was shortened by 4 bases and J by 8 bases, with 12 bases between the two germline ends. The CDR3 contains 13 residues. CDR3 residues: CASSSPSSDEQFF. The CDR3 region has the DNA TGTGCCAGCAGTTCCCCCTCTAGCGATGAGCAGTTCTTC.

This clone appeared a single time. This rearrangement joins TRBV5-4 to TRBJ1-2; 11 nucleotides agree with TRBD1. This CDR3 comprises 16 residues. V shed 4 bases, J shed 5 bases, and the junction held 10 bases outside the gene matches. The V gene's germline CDR1 is SGHNT and CDR2 YYREEE (reference sequence). The CDR3 loop reads CASSVGDRGLIYGYTF. The CDR3 DNA reads as TGTGCCAGCAGCGTTGGGGACAGGGGGTTGATTTATGGCTACACCTTC.

The chain uses TRBV15 and TRBJ1-6; TRBD1 might be the D (6 bases). V lost 4 bases, J lost 5 bases, and 15 bases lay in between. CDR3 size: 16 residues. Germline V CDR1 and CDR2: LNHNV, YYDKDF (reference sequence). The CDR3 bases are TGTGCCACCAGCATGGGGGGGCGGGTTGATAATTCACCCCTCCACTTT. Protein product: CATSMGGRVDNSPLHF.

The chain joins TRBV5-5 to TRBJ1-2; TRBD1 is a possible D gene (5 bases). The CDR3 loop spans 15 amino acids. Germline CDR1 is SGHKS and CDR2 is YYEKEE (reference sequence). Trimming removed 4 bases from V and 3 bases from J, with 16 bases in between. The CDR3 sequence is CASSPLGVVDYGYTF. In DNA form, the CDR3 reads TGTGCCAGCAGCCCCCTGGGGGTGGTGGACTATGGCTACACCTTC.

The chain recombines TRBV30 with TRBJ2-1; 10 bases line up with TRBD2. The V gene's germline CDR1 is GTSNPN and CDR2 SVGIG (reference sequence). There are 13 residues in the CDR3. The junction had 7 bases not matched to a gene; V was cut back by 8 bases and J by 6 bases. DNA of the CDR3: TGTGCCCGCAGGACTAGCGGTACCAATGAGCAGTTCTTC. This gives the protein CARRTSGTNEQFF.

There are a few counts of this clone. Within the sample, other DNA sequences also encode this same CDR3. The V and J genes are TRBV11-3 and TRBJ2-2, with TRBD2 as a possible D gene (6 bases). The V gene's germline CDR1 is SGHNT and CDR2 YENEEA. Trimming removed 5 bases from V and 0 bases from J, with 7 bases in between. CDR3 size: 14 residues. CDR3 coding DNA: TGTGCCAGCAGCCGACTAGCGAACACCGGGGAGCTGTTTTTT. Amino acid sequence: CASSRLANTGELFF. The variable domain in full, completed from reference TRBV11-3 and TRBJ2-2, reads EAGVVQSPRYKIIEKKQPVAFWCNPISGHNTLYWYLQNLGQGPELLIRYENEEAVDDSQLPKDRFSAERLKGVDSTLKIQPAELGDSAVYLCASSRLANTGELFFGEGSRLTVL.

Comments on this clone: A read error likely explains this, since a far larger clone differs by one base. The V gene is TRBV11-2, the J gene TRBJ2-7; 9 bases fit TRBD1. The germline gives CDR1 SGHAT, CDR2 FQNNGV. Trimming removed 4 bases from V and 1 base from J; junction bases left unmatched: 2. The CDR3 runs to 14 residues. In DNA form, the CDR3 reads TGTGCCAGCAGCTCCGGGACAGGGTCCTACGAGCAGTACTTC. Translation gives CASSSGTGSYEQYF.

This chain uses TRBV5-1 with TRBJ2-5, with a possible D match to TRBD2 (6 bases). The germline V and J ends were trimmed by 7 bases and 1 base, with 14 bases remaining between them. Germline-derived CDR1 and CDR2 are SGHRS and YFSETQ. This CDR3 is built from 14 residues. CDR3 nucleotide sequence: TGCGCCAGCTGGTGGGGGGACGCCCAAGAGACCCAGTACTTC. It specifies CASWWGDAQETQYF.

The chain combines TRBV9 with TRBJ2-3; D may be TRBD2 (6 bases). Germline V gene sequence: CDR1 SGDLS, CDR2 YYNGEE. The CDR3 has 14 residues. V gave up 6 bases and J gave up 3 bases, with 14 bases separating them. CDR3 amino acids: CASTLGGGTDTQYF. The DNA of the CDR3 is TGTGCCAGCACCCTTGGGGGAGGAACAGATACGCAGTATTTT.

The chain employs TRBV5-3 and TRBJ2-2; weak D call: TRBD1 (6 bases). TRBV5-3 is annotated as an ORF whose role is uncertain. The CDR3 runs to 18 residues. V lost 7 bases to trimming and J lost 6 bases, with 28 bases between them. CDR3 sequence reads: CARRSPPLAGDIAGELFF. The CDR3 DNA reads TGTGCCAGACGATCCCCCCCTTTAGCAGGGGATATAGCCGGGGAGCTGTTTTTT.

The chain recombines TRBV5-1 with TRBJ1-2; no clear D gene. V was clipped by 0 bases and J by 6 bases, with 12 bases between them. The CDR3 extends over 14 amino acids. Germline V gene sequence: CDR1 SGHRS, CDR2 YFSETQ. CDR3 loop: CASSLGDTGDGYTF. The CDR3 region has the DNA TGCGCCAGCAGCTTGGGAGACACGGGAGATGGCTACACCTTC.

V gene TRBV2 combines with J gene TRBJ2-1, with 8 bases matching TRBD2. Germline trimming cut 8 bases from V and 9 bases from J; bases unmatched to any gene: 15. The germline CDR1 and CDR2 sequences are SNHLY and FYNNEI. This CDR3 region has 15 residues. CDR3 amino acids: CASLGIRGGFSEQFF. The CDR3 DNA follows: TGTGCCAGCCTCGGGATCCGGGGGGGCTTTAGTGAGCAGTTCTTC.